This T cell receptor (beta chain) was observed in a study of T cell repertoires in cytomegalovirus infection. Overall study: It was recently identified HLA-C-restricted and well-studied HLA-B-restricted CMV epitopes that the study used. Public TCR beta signatures provided an indication of both CMV infection and a matching HLA type. Study-level results: CMV-specific HLA-C-restricted TCR beta clonotypes dominated the ex vivo response. Carriers of CMV plus the relevant HLA were identified by cumulative public TCR beta family frequency.

In the case of this clonotype: Its antigen is currently unknown.

Using its own MiXCR run on the reads, TCRdb lists one record per CDR3 protein. The sample yields 750,000 to 900,000 distinct CDR3 sequences, 25% to 30% seen once. This clonotype was obtained from a human donor in good health (CMV status not recorded). Some clones in this sample may be carry-over from other donors' samples. The sequenced sample was cultured CD8+ T cells from PBMCs, obtained from culture after CMV antigen stimulation.

CDR3 residues: CASTNSGTGYYGYTF. The CDR3 nucleotides read TGTGCCAGCACCAACTCCGGGACAGGATACTATGGCTACACCTTC. The rearrangement joins TRBV12-3 or TRBV12-4 to TRBJ1-2; 8 bases are a match to TRBD1. This CDR3 contains 15 residues. After removal of 7 bases from V and 3 bases from J, the junction contained 10 bases not matched to a gene.